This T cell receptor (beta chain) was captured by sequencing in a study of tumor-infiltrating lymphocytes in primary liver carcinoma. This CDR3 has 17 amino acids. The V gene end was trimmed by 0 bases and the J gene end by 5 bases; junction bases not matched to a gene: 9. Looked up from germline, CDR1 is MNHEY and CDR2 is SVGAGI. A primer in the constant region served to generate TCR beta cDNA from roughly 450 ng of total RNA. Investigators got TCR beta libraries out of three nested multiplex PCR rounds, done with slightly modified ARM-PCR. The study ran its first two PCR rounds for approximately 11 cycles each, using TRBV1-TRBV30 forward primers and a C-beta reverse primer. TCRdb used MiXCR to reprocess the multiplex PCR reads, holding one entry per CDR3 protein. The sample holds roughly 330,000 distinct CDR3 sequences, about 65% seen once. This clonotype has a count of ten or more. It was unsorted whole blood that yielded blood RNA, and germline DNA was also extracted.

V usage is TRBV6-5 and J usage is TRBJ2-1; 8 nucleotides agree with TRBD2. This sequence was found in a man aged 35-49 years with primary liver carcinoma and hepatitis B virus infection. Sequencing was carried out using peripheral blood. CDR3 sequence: CASSYSISGRSHNEQFF. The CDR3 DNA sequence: TGTGCCAGCAGTTACTCGATAAGCGGGAGAAGCCACAATGAGCAGTTCTTC.